These 18 T cell receptor beta chains originate from one sample sequenced in a study of blood T cells in healthy people across ages. A second PCR, run for roughly 7 to 11 cycles, used a sample-barcoded 5' primer plus a J-beta primer mix. Via MiXCR, TCRdb re-called the 5' RACE reads, giving one row per CDR3 protein. The sample holds some 930,000 distinct CDR3 sequences, approximately 32% seen once. The data also belong to a second study, concerning T cells of mothers and their children.

The sample taken for sequencing was blood. Receptors were obtained from a woman aged 40 to 50 in good health.

The chain is built from TRBV12-3 or TRBV12-4 and TRBJ1-1; D might be TRBD1 (5 bases). Trimming took off 6 bases at V and 3 bases at J, with 17 bases between the two ends. The CDR3 consists of 15 residues. The CDR3 bases are TGTGCCAGCAGCCTCTCGTCCGGGGGAGACACTGAAGCTTTCTTT. Translating it yields CASSLSSGGDTEAFF.

At least ten counts were recorded for this clonotype. The chain has TRBV4-1 and TRBJ2-1, with a weak D call TRBD2 (6 bases). Trimming stripped 2 bases from V and 8 bases from J, with 16 bases between. Looked up from germline, CDR1 is MGHRA and CDR2 is YSYEKL. CDR3 length: 15 residues. CDR3 bases: TGCGCCAGCAGCCAACCAAGCGGGCCGGATTATGAGCAGTTCTTC. Its protein is CASSQPSGPDYEQFF.

The chain joins TRBV24-1 to TRBJ2-7; weak D call: TRBD2 (6 bases). With 2 bases removed from V and 4 bases from J, the gap between germline ends came to 8 bases. Germline CDR1 is KGHDR and CDR2 is SFDVKD. This CDR3 spans 13 amino acids. The CDR3 loop is CATSDSGVYEQYF. The CDR3 coding sequence is TGTGCCACCAGTGATTCGGGGGTATACGAGCAGTACTTC.

With respect to this clonotype: A much larger clone lies a single base off, so this may be a read error. The V call is TRBV11-2, the J call TRBJ2-1, with no clear D. V gave up 1 base and J gave up 10 bases, with 17 bases separating them. The CDR3 has 15 amino acids. Per germline, CDR1 SGHAT and CDR2 FQNNGV. Written as DNA, the CDR3 is TGTGCCAGCAGCTTAGTAGTCACCTCCTCCTACGAGCAGTTCTTC. It encodes CASSLVVTSSYEQFF.

This clonotype was seen a few times. The V and J genes are TRBV20-1 and TRBJ2-1, with 8 bases identical to TRBD2. The length of the CDR3 is 14 residues. J was trimmed by 7 bases and V by 3 bases; bases with no gene match: 8. Germline values: CDR1 DFQATT, CDR2 SNEGSKA (reference sequence). CDR3 nucleotides: TGCAGTGCTAGCGGGGGGGCCCTACGGAATGAGCAGTTCTTC. Protein product: CSASGGALRNEQFF.

This clonotype was seen at least ten times. The J gene is TRBJ2-7, the V gene TRBV27, with 8 bases matching TRBD1. Unmatched junction bases numbered 30, after V lost 5 bases and J lost 3 bases. The CDR3 contains 22 residues. Germline-derived CDR1 and CDR2 are MNHEY and SMNVEV (reference sequence). The CDR3: CASSRSIPKRDRITYAYYEQYF. The CDR3 DNA reads TGTGCCAGCAGTCGCTCGATTCCCAAAAGGGACAGGATAACCTACGCCTACTACGAGCAGTACTTC.

DNA of the CDR3: TGTGCCAGCAGTCTAGGAGTGGCCCAGTACTTC. Its protein is CASSLGVAQYF. V and J are TRBV12-3 or TRBV12-4 and TRBJ2-4; D gene uncertain. V gave up 5 bases and J gave up 13 bases, with 12 bases separating them. CDR3 size: 11 residues.

The sample holds a few counts of this clonotype. The chain is built from TRBV5-1 and TRBJ2-7; D perhaps matches TRBD1 (6 bases). This CDR3 is built from 15 residues. Germline CDR1 and CDR2: SGHRS and YFSETQ. V lost 4 bases and J lost 2, with 16 bases in between. The CDR3 sequence: CASSPGQSSPYEQYF. CDR3 DNA: TGCGCCAGCAGCCCCGGACAGTCATCTCCCTACGAGCAGTACTTC.

This clonotype was detected a few times. This sequence joins TRBV7-3 and TRBJ2-2; D is unclear. Germline V CDR1 and CDR2: SGHTA, FQGTGA. Trimming stripped 1 base from V and 6 bases from J, with 6 bases between. The CDR3 has 13 residues. The CDR3 DNA reads TGTGCCAGCAGCTTAAGTCTAGCCGGGGAGCTGTTTTTT. Protein: CASSLSLAGELFF.

This clonotype was recorded a few times. The chain links TRBV27 to TRBJ2-7; D is perhaps TRBD2 (5 bases). Germline lookup yields CDR1 MNHEY and CDR2 SMNVEV (reference sequence). The CDR3 covers 15 residues. Trimming took 5 bases from V and 0 from J, leaving 14 bases between them. The DNA of the CDR3 is TGTGCCAGCAGTCCCCCGATGGGGAGCTCCTACGAGCAGTACTTC. This codes for CASSPPMGSSYEQYF.

V and J are TRBV7-2 and TRBJ2-2; 9 nucleotides match TRBD1. The germline V gene has CDR1 SGHTA and CDR2 FQGNSA. Losses at the gene ends were 5 bases for V and 4 bases for J; bases not matched to a gene: 5. The CDR3 spans 15 residues. In DNA, the CDR3 is TGTGCCAGCAGCCTGGGGACAGGGACCACCGGGGAGCTGTTTTTT. Translation: CASSLGTGTTGELFF.

A few counts support this clonotype. This chain connects TRBV28 to TRBJ2-5; D unclear. The V end lost 7 bases, the J end lost 4 bases, and 16 bases lay between the germline ends. The CDR3 covers 14 residues. CDR1 is MDHEN and CDR2 is SYDVKM in the germline V gene. The CDR3 DNA sequence: TGTGCCAGCACTCCTACAAGGGCCGGAGAGACCCAGTACTTC. Amino acids: CASTPTRAGETQYF. Filled out from reference TRBV28 and TRBJ2-5, the complete variable domain reads DVKVTQSSRYLVKRTGEKVFLECVQDMDHENMFWYRQDPGLGLRLIYFSYDVKMKEKGDIPEGYSVSREKKERFSLILESASTNQTSMYLCASTPTRAGETQYFGPGTRLLVL.

Turning to this clonotype: A much larger clone sits a single nucleotide away, making a read error possible. The V gene is TRBV20-1, the J gene TRBJ2-1; 7 positions match TRBD1. With V trimmed by 0 bases and J by 10 bases, 9 bases remained unmatched. This CDR3 region has 14 residues. The germline gives CDR1 DFQATT, CDR2 SNEGSKA (reference sequence). The CDR3 DNA follows: TGCAGTGCTAGAGATGATTACAGGGGCTACGAGCAGTTCTTC. This translates into CSARDDYRGYEQFF.

The chain uses TRBV24-1 and TRBJ2-5; TRBD1 matches at 11 bases. V dropped 3 bases and J dropped 5; count of bases not matched to a gene: 7. CDR3 length: 16 amino acids. In germline, CDR1 is KGHDR, CDR2 SFDVKD. CDR3 amino acids: CATSDARDRGGETQYF. For the CDR3, the DNA is TGTGCCACCAGTGATGCCCGGGACAGGGGGGGCGAGACCCAGTACTTC.

This chain links TRBV27 with TRBJ2-3; 16 bases align to TRBD2. V gave up 4 bases and J gave up 3 bases; unmatched junction bases: 7. The CDR3 loop spans 18 amino acids. Germline V lookup: CDR1 MNHEY, CDR2 SMNVEV (reference sequence). The DNA for the CDR3 is TGTGCCAGCAGTTCCGTGGGACTAGCGGGGGGGCCGACAGATACGCAGTATTTT. Its protein product is CASSSVGLAGGPTDTQYF.

The chain recombines TRBV10-3 with TRBJ1-5; D is possibly TRBD1 (5 bases). Trimming removed 0 bases at V and 2 bases at J, with 11 bases between. Looked up from germline, CDR1 is ENHRY and CDR2 is SYGVKD. The CDR3 runs 16 residues. The CDR3 DNA reads TGTGCCATCAGTGAGTCGCTAGGGGCCCGCAATCAGCCCCAGCATTTT. Encoded protein: CAISESLGARNQPQHF.

The V call is TRBV20-1, the J call TRBJ2-7; 8 bases map to TRBD1. Germline lookup yields CDR1 DFQATT and CDR2 SNEGSKA (reference sequence). V was pared by 6 bases and J by 5 bases, with 6 bases of the junction left unmatched. This CDR3 contains 12 residues. The CDR3: CSARTGWDEQYF. The CDR3 DNA reads as TGCAGTGCAAGGACAGGGTGGGACGAGCAGTACTTC.

The chain joins TRBV7-8 to TRBJ2-3; 14 bases are a match to TRBD2. The CDR3 is 17 residues long. CDR1 is SGHVS, CDR2 FQNEAQ, per germline. V lost 3 bases, J lost 7 bases, and 9 bases stayed unmatched. The CDR3 sequence is CASSLTRLAGGKHTQYF. The DNA of the CDR3 is TGTGCCAGCAGCTTGACACGACTAGCGGGGGGGAAGCATACGCAGTATTTT.